This T cell receptor beta chain was recovered during a study of blood T cell repertoires in COVID-19. Across the study: PBMCs, B-cell-depleted T cells, or T cells provided the cDNA or gDNA that made up the material.

Authors' methods: By means of reference gene primer amplification, nucleated cell counts were estimated. Sequenced by immunoSEQ multiplex PCR; TCRdb stores in-frame clones only, minus some. D and trimming come from the DNA, and the V and J calls and clone size come from that table. The sample has about 30,000 clones, 65% to 70% seen once. Sequenced: peripheral blood. This receptor was identified in a human donor in a cohort sampled during active COVID-19.

In DNA, the CDR3 is TGTGCCAGCAGCCCCAGGGGCACTAGCTCCTACGAGCAGTACTTC. Encoded protein: CASSPRGTSSYEQYF. The chain recombines TRBV11-2 with TRBJ2-7; perhaps TRBD1 as D (6 bases). V dropped 5 bases and J dropped 0 bases, with 14 bases sitting between them. CDR3 length: 15 residues. The V gene's germline CDR1 is SGHAT and CDR2 FQNNGV.